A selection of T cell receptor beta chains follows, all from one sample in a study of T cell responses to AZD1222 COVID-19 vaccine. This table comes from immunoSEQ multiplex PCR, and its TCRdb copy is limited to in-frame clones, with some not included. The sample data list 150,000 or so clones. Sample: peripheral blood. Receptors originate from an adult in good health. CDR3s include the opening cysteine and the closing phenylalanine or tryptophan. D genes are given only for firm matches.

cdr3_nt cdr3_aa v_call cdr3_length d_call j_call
TGTGCCAGTAGGACTACTTCCACCGGGGAGCTGTTTTTT CASRTTSTGELFF TRBV6-5 13 - TRBJ2-2
TGCGCCAGCACCTGGACAGGGGCTCCACAAGAGACCCAGTACTTC CASTWTGAPQETQYF TRBV5-1 15 TRBD1 TRBJ2-5
TGTGCCAGCAGCTTTGCGCAGGAACGATTGAAGTTTGTATATCAGCCCCAGCATTTT CASSFAQERLKFVYQPQHF TRBV12-1 19 - TRBJ1-5
TGTGCCAGCAGCCTCCAGATCTCTGGAAACACCATATATTTT CASSLQISGNTIYF TRBV7-9 14 - TRBJ1-3
TGTGCCATCAGGCCGGTAAATGGGGCCAACGTCCTGACTTTC CAIRPVNGANVLTF TRBV10-3 14 - TRBJ2-6
TGTGCCAGCAGTTACTCCCGGACAGTTTTCGGCTATGGCTACACCTTC CASSYSRTVFGYGYTF TRBV6-5 16 - TRBJ1-2
TGCGCCAGCAGCTTGTCCGGAGGGAATCAGCCCCAGCATTTT CASSLSGGNQPQHF TRBV5-1 14 - TRBJ1-5
TGTGCCACCAGCAGAGATAGCAGGGGAGGTAGCCAGAGGTATTTT CATSRDSRGGSQRYF TRBV15 15 - TRBJ2-3
TGTGCCAGCTCACCACTGGCAGGACCGAACACTGAAGCTTTCTTT CASSPLAGPNTEAFF TRBV18 15 - TRBJ1-1
TGTGCCAGCAGCCTCTCGGGGAGTGCTAGCGGGGGGGCTTACGAGCAGTACTTC CASSLSGSASGGAYEQYF TRBV11-2 18 TRBD2 TRBJ2-7
TGTGCCAGCAGCTTAGGAGGGGGTGGGTCGATTATCTCCTACGAGCAGTACTTC CASSLGGGGSIISYEQYF TRBV11-3 18 - TRBJ2-7
TGCGCCACCTCCCCCCTAGCCGGCTACGAGCAGTACTTC CATSPLAGYEQYF TRBV4-1 13 - TRBJ2-7
TGTGCCAGCAGTTTAGGGGATGAGCAGTTCTTC CASSLGDEQFF TRBV25-1 11 - TRBJ2-1
TGTGCCAGTAGCGACGGGACAGCGTATAGCAATCAGCCCCAGCATTTT CASSDGTAYSNQPQHF TRBV19 16 TRBD1 TRBJ1-5
TGTGCCAGCAGCTTAGTTGGGGAATTGAGCACAGATACGCAGTATTTT CASSLVGELSTDTQYF TRBV11-2 16 - TRBJ2-3
TGCGCCAGCAGCCAAGATGCAGGGCCGGGCAATCAGCCCCAGCATTTT CASSQDAGPGNQPQHF TRBV4-3 16 - TRBJ1-5
TGTGCCAGCAGCTACGCGAACACCGGGGAGCTGTTTTTT CASSYANTGELFF TRBV3-1/TRBV3-2 13 - TRBJ2-2
TGTGCCAGCAGCCTTTTTCCCCAGGCATCTAATGAAAAACTGTTTTTT CASSLFPQASNEKLFF TRBV7-6 16 - TRBJ1-4
TGTGCCACCAGCAGAGACAGGCGAGGCACTGAAGCTTTCTTT CATSRDRRGTEAFF TRBV15 14 - TRBJ1-1
TGTGCCAGCAGTTACTCGGGCGGTCCCTATGGCTACACCTTC CASSYSGGPYGYTF TRBV6-5 14 - TRBJ1-2
TGTGCCAGCAGTTATCGGAGGGTTAGGACACCCCTCCACTTT CASSYRRVRTPLHF TRBV6-5 14 - TRBJ1-6
TGTGCCAGCAGCCGGGACCATAACACTGAAGCTTTCTTT CASSRDHNTEAFF TRBV7-8 13 - TRBJ1-1
TGTGCCAGCAGCGTAGGGGCCATCTCCACAGATACGCAGTATTTT CASSVGAISTDTQYF TRBV9 15 - TRBJ2-3
TGTGCCAGCAGCCAAGATGTGGTGACGACTAATGAAAAACTGTTTTTT CASSQDVVTTNEKLFF TRBV4-2 16 - TRBJ1-4